This passage covers 2 T cell receptor beta chains from one sample sequenced in a study of blood T cell repertoires in COVID-19. Produced via immunoSEQ multiplex PCR; TCRdb's table is partial and in-frame only. The sample lists tens of thousands of clones; around three quarters were seen once. The specimen was peripheral blood. Receptors were obtained from a human donor in a cohort sampled during active COVID-19.

This clone was observed a single time. CDR3 residues: CASSSSGRAYNEQFF. CDR3 DNA: TGTGCCAGCAGCTCTAGCGGGAGGGCCTACAATGAGCAGTTCTTC. The rearrangement links TRBV7-3 to TRBJ2-1; 12 bases map to TRBD2. Trimming at V came to 4 bases and at J to 2 bases, leaving 0 bases not matched to a gene. The CDR3 has 15 amino acids. Germline CDR1 and CDR2: SGHTA and FQGTGA.

This chain joins TRBV4-3 and TRBJ2-7, with TRBD1 matching 8 bases. CDR1 is LGHNA, CDR2 YSLEER, per germline. This CDR3 contains 17 residues. V was pared by 0 bases and J by 0 bases, with 7 bases of the junction left unmatched. The CDR3 DNA is TGCGCCAGCAGCCAAGAGGCAACAGGGGGGAGCTCCTACGAGCAGTACTTC. It translates to CASSQEATGGSSYEQYF.